These 6 T cell receptor beta chains originate from one sample sequenced in a study of shared clonotypes between healthy human individuals. The protocol was immunoSEQ multiplex PCR, while the TCRdb copy is restricted to in-frame clones and leaves out a portion. The sample lists about 2.1 million clones; 80% to 95% were seen once. The naive CD8 fraction comprised CD45RO-negative cells positively selected for CCR7 and excluded terminally differentiated effector memory CD45RA+ cells. Sequencing used naive CD8+ T cells from PBMCs. All receptors come from a man aged 18 to 30 in good health. Some clones in this sample may be carry-over from other donors' samples.

This chain connects TRBV27 to TRBJ2-3; 9 bases are a match to TRBD1. The CDR3 contains 15 residues. Looked up from germline, CDR1 is MNHEY and CDR2 is SMNVEV (reference sequence). The V segment lost 4 bases and the J segment 3 bases; nucleotides outside the gene matches: 5. This chain's CDR3 is CASSSGTGLTDTQYF. The CDR3, as DNA: TGTGCCAGCAGTTCCGGGACAGGGTTAACAGATACGCAGTATTTT.

The chain couples TRBV20-1 to TRBJ2-1; unclear D gene. V lost 6 bases and J 8 bases, leaving 8 bases between the germline ends. Germline V gene data show CDR1 as DFQATT and CDR2 as SNEGSKA (reference sequence). The CDR3 loop spans 10 amino acids. The CDR3 DNA reads TGCAGTGCGCTTAGCTATGAGCAGTTCTTC. Residues: CSALSYEQFF.

V and J are TRBV6-5 and TRBJ2-5, with D maybe TRBD2 (6 bases). Germline CDR1 reads MNHEY; CDR2 reads SVGAGI. This CDR3 contains 15 residues. V was trimmed by 4 bases and J by 7 bases, leaving 19 bases between them. DNA of the CDR3: TGTGCCAGCAGTTGGACCCGATGGGATAGCGGGACCCAGTACTTC. Translated, it gives CASSWTRWDSGTQYF.

This chain joins TRBV9 and TRBJ2-1; unclear D gene. The CDR3 spans 13 residues. The germline V gene encodes CDR1 SGDLS and CDR2 YYNGEE. V gave up 3 bases and J gave up 6 bases, with 10 bases separating them. The CDR3 is CASSELEGNEQFF. The CDR3 region has the DNA TGTGCCAGCAGCGAGCTTGAAGGCAATGAGCAGTTCTTC.

The chain couples TRBV7-6 to TRBJ2-1; 10 nucleotides match TRBD2. The CDR3 length is 19 residues. Germline V gene sequence: CDR1 SGHVS, CDR2 FNYEAQ. V was clipped by 1 base and J by 0 bases; unmatched bases: 9. This CDR3 is CASSLGWLASGSSYNEQFF. In nucleotides, the CDR3 is TGTGCCAGCAGCTTAGGCTGGTTGGCTAGCGGGAGCTCCTACAATGAGCAGTTCTTC.

The J gene is TRBJ2-5, the V gene TRBV5-1, with 9 nucleotides matching TRBD1. Germline loops: CDR1 SGHRS, CDR2 YFSETQ. Trimming took 3 bases from V and 4 from J; bases not matched to a gene: 7. There are 15 residues in the CDR3. The CDR3 DNA follows: TGCGCCAGCAGCTATACAGGGGGCGAGGGAGAGACCCAGTACTTC. Translating gives CASSYTGGEGETQYF. The full variable domain, its missing parts supplied by reference TRBV5-1 and TRBJ2-5, is KAGVTQTPRYLIKTRGQQVTLSCSPISGHRSVSWYQQTPGQGLQFLFEYFSETQRNKGNFPGRFSGRQFSNSRSEMNVSTLELGDSALYLCASSYTGGEGETQYFGPGTRLLVL.